This TCR beta chain was identified during a study of shared clonotypes between healthy human individuals. Overall study results and limits: The represented genetic and exposure-history diversity was limited by the small number of donors.

As for this clone: The antigen is unknown.

Participating donors were healthy, HIV-negative adults free of recent acute infections or vaccinations. Trimming pared 1 base from V and 5 bases from J, leaving 14 bases between. Germline CDR1 and CDR2: KGHSH and LQKENI. The CDR3 sequence is 16 residues long. Assay used: immunoSEQ multiplex PCR; TCRdb lists only in-frame clones, some missing. Seen here are some 630,000 clones, 72% observed once, and the top ten hold 1.8%. J is TRBJ2-2 and V is TRBV18; D call uncertain. Sequencing was performed on memory CD4+ T cells sorted from blood. The subset is: CD45RA-negative fraction. The source is a woman aged 25 to 39 in good health. The CDR3 DNA reads TGTGCCAGCTCACCACGTGGGTCGGTAGGGACCGGGGAGCTGTTTTTT. Amino acid sequence: CASSPRGSVGTGELFF.